Below are 23 T cell receptor beta chains sequenced from a single sample in a study of a mutant IDH1 vaccine in newly diagnosed glioma. For these TCRs, the target antigens are not known. Time point here: week 47, end of study. Mutant IDH1 20-mer peptide, at 300 ug, made up each vaccine dose, with topical imiquimod. Using immunoSEQ multiplex PCR, the repertoire was profiled, and TCRdb retains in-frame clones only, with some absent. The table includes about 56,000 clones, about 80% detected once. Source: PBMCs, taken from a glioma patient whose treatment included an IDH1 peptide vaccine. Receptor source: a man aged 50 or older with glioma.

The V call is TRBV6-5, the J call TRBJ1-1; the D is unclear. V was trimmed by 2 bases and J by 0 bases, leaving 10 bases between them. Per germline, CDR1 MNHEY and CDR2 SVGAGI. CDR3 length: 15 amino acids. The chain's CDR3 is CASSYTSSLNTEAFF. The CDR3 DNA is TGTGCCAGCAGTTACACATCATCCTTGAACACTGAAGCTTTCTTT.

V gene TRBV6-4 combines with J gene TRBJ1-2; D ambiguous. The germline V gene encodes CDR1 MRHNA and CDR2 SNTAGT. V dropped 2 bases and J dropped 4 bases, with 5 bases sitting between them. CDR3 length equals 12 residues. CDR3 loop: CASSDGSYGYTF. Written as DNA, the CDR3 is TGTGCCAGCAGTGACGGGAGCTATGGCTACACCTTC.

The sample holds a few counts of this clone. DNA of the CDR3: TGTGCCTGGAGTAAGGGGCAGCTGAACACTGAAGCTTTCTTT. Translated, it gives CAWSKGQLNTEAFF. The chain recombines TRBV30 with TRBJ1-1, with a possible D match to TRBD1 (5 bases). This CDR3 region has 14 residues. The V end lost 2 bases, the J end lost 0 bases, and 10 bases lay between the germline ends. Per germline, CDR1 GTSNPN and CDR2 SVGIG (reference sequence).

J is TRBJ1-1 and V is TRBV18; D unclear. The CDR3 consists of 12 residues. V was cut by 5 bases and J by 4 bases, with 8 bases left in between. The germline V gene has CDR1 KGHSH and CDR2 LQKENI. This CDR3 reads CASSYEGTEAFF. In DNA, the CDR3 is TGTGCCAGCTCATATGAGGGCACTGAAGCTTTCTTT.

V is TRBV5-3 and J is TRBJ1-1; 7 positions match TRBD1. TRBV5-3 is sorted into the ORF group, with uncertain function. The V gene end was trimmed by 5 bases and the J gene end by 11 bases; junction bases not matched to a gene: 9. The CDR3 totals 12 residues. The CDR3 sequence: CARRPVDRAAFF. CDR3 sequence (DNA): TGTGCCAGAAGGCCAGTCGACAGGGCGGCTTTCTTT.

This clone was found a few times. The chain uses TRBV4-2 and TRBJ1-5, with D possibly being TRBD1 (5 bases). Germline V gives CDR1 LGHNA, CDR2 YNFKEQ. Trimming took 0 bases from V and 0 from J, leaving 6 bases between them. CDR3 length: 15 amino acids. The CDR3 DNA reads TGTGCCAGCAGCCAAGAAGGGGTTAGCAATCAGCCCCAGCATTTT. Protein product: CASSQEGVSNQPQHF.

The V call is TRBV2, the J call TRBJ2-5; 7 bases are shared with TRBD2. The CDR3 is 17 amino acids. Losses at the gene ends were 5 bases for V and 0 bases for J; bases not matched to a gene: 12. Germline V gene lookup returns CDR1 SNHLY and CDR2 FYNNEI. The CDR3 DNA follows: TGTGCCAGCAGTCTATCCCGCGGGCGGGGGTACCAAGAGACCCAGTACTTC. Encoded protein: CASSLSRGRGYQETQYF.

The genes are TRBV5-3 and TRBJ1-5, with D perhaps TRBD1 (6 bases). TRBV5-3 belongs to the ORF category, with a function that is uncertain. This CDR3 is 16 amino acids long. The ends were cut back, 4 bases at V and 5 bases at J, with 19 bases in the middle. The CDR3 DNA reads TGTGCCAGAAGCCGTCCATTGGGGGGGCGACATCAGCCCCAGCATTTT. It is translated as CARSRPLGGRHQPQHF.

This clone was detected only a few times. This chain connects TRBV29-1 to TRBJ1-1; D unresolved. Germline CDR1 and CDR2: SQVTM and ANQGSEA. This CDR3 region has 12 residues. V lost 7 bases and J 2 bases, leaving 11 bases between the germline ends. CDR3 amino acids: CSGRNRNTEAFF. The CDR3 nucleotides are TGCAGCGGGAGAAATAGAAACACTGAAGCTTTCTTT.

This rearrangement joins TRBV29-1 to TRBJ1-1, with unresolved D. CDR1 and CDR2 (germline): SQVTM, ANQGSEA. Trimming stripped 4 bases from V and 3 bases from J, with 15 bases between. This CDR3 spans 14 amino acids. The CDR3 nucleotides read TGCAGCGTTGTCGGGTCCCGGGTGGACACTGAAGCTTTCTTT. Protein sequence: CSVVGSRVDTEAFF.

The rearrangement links TRBV19 to TRBJ2-7; D perhaps matches TRBD2 (6 bases). V was trimmed by 10 bases and J by 4 bases, leaving 11 bases between them. The germline V gene has CDR1 LNHDA and CDR2 SQIVND (reference sequence). The CDR3 extends over 11 amino acids. The DNA for the CDR3 is TGTGCCACCCGGCGGGGTTACGAGCAGTACTTC. It codes for CATRRGYEQYF.

The V call is TRBV5-1, the J call TRBJ1-3; D gene uncertain. This CDR3 is built from 16 residues. Trimming removed 2 bases at V and 0 bases at J, with 12 bases between. Germline V lookup: CDR1 SGHRS, CDR2 YFSETQ. The CDR3 here is CASSLAPGSSGNTIYF. CDR3 DNA: TGCGCCAGCAGCTTAGCGCCAGGATCCTCTGGAAACACCATATATTTT.

The chain combines TRBV4-1 with TRBJ1-4; 7 positions agree with TRBD1. CDR1 is MGHRA and CDR2 is YSYEKL in the germline V gene. The ends lost 5 bases at V and 8 bases at J; junction bases unmatched: 8. The CDR3 length is 14 residues. The CDR3 is CASSDRDSREKLFF. The CDR3 DNA is TGCGCCAGCAGCGACCGGGACAGTAGGGAAAAACTGTTTTTT.

The V gene is TRBV19, the J gene TRBJ2-1; TRBD1 or TRBD2 may be the D gene (6 bases each). Between the trimmed V and J ends, which lost 6 bases and 0 bases, there was a span of 15 bases. Germline assignment: CDR1 LNHDA and CDR2 SQIVND (reference sequence). This CDR3 contains 16 residues. The CDR3 region has the DNA TGTGCCAGTAGGGGCAGGGGAGGTAGCTCCTACAATGAGCAGTTCTTC. Translated, it gives CASRGRGGSSYNEQFF.

About this clone itself: The junction differs from germline at one of its ends, possibly a read error. The chain carries TRBV4-3 and TRBJ1-4; weak D call: TRBD1 (6 bases). The CDR3 sequence is 17 residues long. Germline V gives CDR1 LGHNA, CDR2 YSLEER. CDR3 sequence reads: CASSQEWAGRGNEELFF. The CDR3 DNA reads as TGCGCCAGCAGCCAAGAATGGGCGGGGAGGGGGAATGAAGAACTGTTTTTT.

The genes are TRBV29-1 and TRBJ1-4; 7 bases line up with TRBD1. This CDR3 contains 12 residues. Germline-derived CDR1 and CDR2 are SQVTM and ANQGSEA. J gave up 14 bases and V 4 bases, and 10 bases lay outside the gene matches. The CDR3: CSVAQGFGRLFF. Here the CDR3 DNA reads TGCAGCGTTGCACAGGGGTTTGGACGTCTGTTTTTT.

The CDR3 loop is CASSEGGFGTEAFF. CDR3 coding DNA: TGTGCCAGCAGTGAGGGAGGGTTTGGCACTGAAGCTTTCTTT. The J gene is TRBJ1-1, the V gene TRBV2; unclear D gene. Germline V gene lookup returns CDR1 SNHLY and CDR2 FYNNEI. The CDR3 sequence is 14 residues long. V lost 3 bases and J 4 bases, leaving 12 bases between the germline ends.

The V call is TRBV19, the J call TRBJ1-2; D not resolved. CDR3 length: 12 residues. Trimming pared 5 bases from V and 4 bases from J, leaving 8 bases between. Germline assignment: CDR1 LNHDA and CDR2 SQIVND (reference sequence). CDR3 nucleotide sequence: TGTGCCAGTAGTCCGAGTAGCTATGGCTACACCTTC. This sequence encodes CASSPSSYGYTF.

In this sample, this clone turned up a few times. This rearrangement joins TRBV29-1 to TRBJ1-1, with D unresolved. There are 9 residues in the CDR3. The germline V gene encodes CDR1 SQVTM and CDR2 ANQGSEA. The ends were cut back, 6 bases at V and 3 bases at J, with 2 bases in the middle. The DNA for the CDR3 is TGCAGCGTGGACACTGAAGCTTTCTTT. Translated, it gives CSVDTEAFF. Variable domain in full (rest from reference TRBV29-1 and TRBJ1-1): SAVISQKPSRDICQRGTSLTIQCQVDSQVTMMFWYRQQPGQSLTLIATANQGSEATYESGFVIDKFPISRPNLTFSTLTVSNMSPEDSSIYLCSVDTEAFFGQGTRLTVV.

The V and J genes are TRBV23-1 and TRBJ1-4, with 7 bases fitting TRBD1. TRBV23-1 is treated as an ORF (open reading frame) with a function not yet certain. V was pared by 1 base and J by 5 bases, with 4 bases of the junction left unmatched. The CDR3 loop spans 15 amino acids. The CDR3 is CASSQYMGQNEKLFF. The CDR3 DNA follows: TGCGCCAGCAGTCAATACATGGGACAGAATGAAAAACTGTTTTTT.

The V call is TRBV6-5, the J call TRBJ1-1, with D uncertain. The CDR3 runs 14 residues. Germline V lookup: CDR1 MNHEY, CDR2 SVGAGI. V dropped 4 bases and J dropped 7 bases, with 16 bases sitting between them. CDR3 in amino acids: CASSSLVKKGEAFF. The DNA of the CDR3 is TGTGCCAGCAGTTCCCTGGTAAAAAAGGGTGAAGCTTTCTTT.

This clone occurred once. At one end, the junction sequence differs from germline, possibly due to a read error. The gene calls are TRBV7-7 and TRBJ2-5; D is perhaps TRBD2 (5 bases). Germline V lookup: CDR1 SSHAT, CDR2 FNYEAQ (reference sequence). This CDR3 region has 13 residues. CDR3 loop: CASSFWGAETQYF. The CDR3 DNA reads as TGTGCTAGCAGCTTTTGGGGAGCCGAGACCCAGTACTTC.

The chain has TRBV4-3 and TRBJ2-1; weak D call: TRBD1 (7 bases). The CDR3 is 17 residues long. V lost 0 bases and J 2 bases, leaving 14 bases between the germline ends. From germline, CDR1 is LGHNA and CDR2 YSLEER. Written as DNA, the CDR3 is TGCGCCAGCAGCCAAGATCAGGGGGGTCTTGCCTACAATGAGCAGTTCTTC. Its protein is CASSQDQGGLAYNEQFF.